The clone carrying this T cell receptor (beta chain) was detected once. The entry originates in a study of blood T cell repertoires in COVID-19. Source study methods: Researchers report that nucleated cell counts were estimated from reference gene primer amplification. TCRdb keeps only in-frame clones here, not all; method: immunoSEQ multiplex PCR. V, J and clone size are taken as reported in that table, and D and trimming were inferred from the DNA itself. The top ten hold 0.95% to 1% of the sample, which has a few hundred thousand clones, more than 75% seen once. The V gene's germline CDR1 is SGHVS and CDR2 FQNEAQ. This CDR3 region has 16 residues. V shed 0 bases, J shed 3 bases, and the junction held 2 bases outside the gene matches.

This receptor was identified in a woman aged 40 to 50 who had recovered from COVID-19. The V and J genes are TRBV7-8 and TRBJ2-7; TRBD2 agrees at 13 bases. Material for sequencing was peripheral blood. DNA for the CDR3: TGTGCCAGCAGCTTAGCTACTAGCGGGAGGGTCTACGAGCAGTACTTC. This translates into CASSLATSGRVYEQYF. Filled out from reference TRBV7-8 and TRBJ2-7, the complete variable domain reads GAGVSQSPRYKVAKRGQDVALRCDPISGHVSLFWYQQALGQGPEFLTYFQNEAQLDKSGLPSDRFFAERPEGSVSTLKIQRTQQEDSAVYLCASSLATSGRVYEQYFGPGTRLTVT.